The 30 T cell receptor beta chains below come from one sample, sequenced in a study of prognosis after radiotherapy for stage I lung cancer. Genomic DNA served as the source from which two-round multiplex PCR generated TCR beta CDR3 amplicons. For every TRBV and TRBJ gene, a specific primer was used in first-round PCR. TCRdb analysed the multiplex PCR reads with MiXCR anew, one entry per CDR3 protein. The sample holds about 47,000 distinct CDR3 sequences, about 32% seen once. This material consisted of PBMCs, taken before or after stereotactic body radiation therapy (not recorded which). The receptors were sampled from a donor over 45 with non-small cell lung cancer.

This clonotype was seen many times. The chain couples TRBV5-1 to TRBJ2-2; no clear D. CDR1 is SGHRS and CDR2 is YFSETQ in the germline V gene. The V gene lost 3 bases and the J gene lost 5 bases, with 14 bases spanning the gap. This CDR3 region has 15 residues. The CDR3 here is CASSYREVRTGELFF. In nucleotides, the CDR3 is TGCGCCAGCAGCTACCGCGAGGTTAGGACCGGGGAGCTGTTTTTT.

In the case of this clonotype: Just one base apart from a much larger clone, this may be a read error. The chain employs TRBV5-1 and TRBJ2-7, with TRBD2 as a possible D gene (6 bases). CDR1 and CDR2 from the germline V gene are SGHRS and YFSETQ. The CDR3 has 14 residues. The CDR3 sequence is CASSMDGTPYEKYF. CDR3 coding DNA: TGCGCCAGCAGCATGGATGGGACTCCTTACGAGAAGTACTTC.

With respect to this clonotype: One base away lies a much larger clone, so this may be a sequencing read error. CDR3 region: CASGLGTGGEAQYF. The CDR3 region has the DNA TGTGCTAGTGGTTTGGGGACAGGGGGAGAGGCCCAGTACTTC. V is TRBV12-5 and J is TRBJ2-5; 10 nucleotides line up with TRBD1. CDR3 size: 14 residues. CDR1 is LGHNT and CDR2 is FRNRAP in the germline V gene.

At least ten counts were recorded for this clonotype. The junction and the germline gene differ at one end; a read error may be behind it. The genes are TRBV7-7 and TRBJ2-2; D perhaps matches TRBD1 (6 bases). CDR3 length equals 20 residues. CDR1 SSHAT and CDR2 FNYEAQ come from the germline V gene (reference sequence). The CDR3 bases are TGTGCTAGCAGCTTTAATGGAATAAACCGCGAGGGGGTGAGCACCGGGGAGCTGTTTTTT. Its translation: CASSFNGINREGVSTGELFF.

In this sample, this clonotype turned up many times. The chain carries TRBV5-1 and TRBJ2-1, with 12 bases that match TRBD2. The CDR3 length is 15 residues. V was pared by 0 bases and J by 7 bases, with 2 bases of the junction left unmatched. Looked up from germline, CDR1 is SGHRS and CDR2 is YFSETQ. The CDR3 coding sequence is TGCGCCAGCAGCTTGGCACTAGCGGGGGGTAATGAGCAGTTCTTC. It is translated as CASSLALAGGNEQFF.

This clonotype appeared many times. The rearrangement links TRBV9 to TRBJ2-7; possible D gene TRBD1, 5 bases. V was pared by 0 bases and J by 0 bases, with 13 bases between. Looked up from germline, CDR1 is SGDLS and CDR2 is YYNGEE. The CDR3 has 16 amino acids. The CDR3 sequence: CASSVGAGPPSYEQYF. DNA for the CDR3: TGTGCCAGCAGCGTAGGAGCAGGGCCTCCCTCCTACGAGCAGTACTTC.

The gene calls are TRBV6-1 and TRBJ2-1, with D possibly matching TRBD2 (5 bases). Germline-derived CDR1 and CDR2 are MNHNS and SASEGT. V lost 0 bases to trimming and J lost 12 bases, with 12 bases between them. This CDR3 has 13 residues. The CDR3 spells CASSEASVTWQFF. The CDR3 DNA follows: TGTGCCAGCAGTGAAGCTAGCGTGACGTGGCAGTTCTTC.

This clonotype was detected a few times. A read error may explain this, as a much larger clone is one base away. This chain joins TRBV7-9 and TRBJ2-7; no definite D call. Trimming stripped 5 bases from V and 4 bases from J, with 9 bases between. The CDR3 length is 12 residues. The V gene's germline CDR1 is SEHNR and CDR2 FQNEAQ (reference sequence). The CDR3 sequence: CASSLTSYEQYF. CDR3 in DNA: TGTGCCAGCAGCCTAACGTCTTACGAGCAGTACTTC.

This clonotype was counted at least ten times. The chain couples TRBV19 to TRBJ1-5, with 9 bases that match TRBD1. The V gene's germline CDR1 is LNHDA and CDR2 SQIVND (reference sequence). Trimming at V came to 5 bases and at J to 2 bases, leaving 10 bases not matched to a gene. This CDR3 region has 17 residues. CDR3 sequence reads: CASSPRTGVWRNQPQHF. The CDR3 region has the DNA TGTGCCAGTAGTCCGAGGACAGGGGTCTGGCGCAATCAGCCCCAGCATTTT.

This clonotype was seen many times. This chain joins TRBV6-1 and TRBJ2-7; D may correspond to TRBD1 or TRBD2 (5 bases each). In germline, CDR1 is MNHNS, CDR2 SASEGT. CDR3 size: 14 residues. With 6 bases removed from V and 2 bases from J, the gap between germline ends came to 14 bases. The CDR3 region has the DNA TGTGCCAGCAGACCTGGGGGAGTACCCTACGAGCAGTACTTC. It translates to CASRPGGVPYEQYF.

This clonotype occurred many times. The CDR3 protein is CASRNAGELFF. CDR3 DNA sequence: TGTGCCAGCAGAAACGCCGGGGAGCTGTTTTTT. V and J are TRBV6-1 and TRBJ2-2; D is unclear. Germline V gene lookup returns CDR1 MNHNS and CDR2 SASEGT. The V end was cut by 6 bases, the J end by 6 bases, with 5 bases between. This CDR3 contains 11 residues.

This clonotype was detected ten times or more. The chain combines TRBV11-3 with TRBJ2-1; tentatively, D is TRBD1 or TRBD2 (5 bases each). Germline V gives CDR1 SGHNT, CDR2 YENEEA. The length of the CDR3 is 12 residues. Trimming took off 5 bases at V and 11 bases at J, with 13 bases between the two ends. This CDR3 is CASSLGWGQQFF. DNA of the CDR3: TGTGCCAGCAGCCTAGGGTGGGGACAGCAGTTCTTC.

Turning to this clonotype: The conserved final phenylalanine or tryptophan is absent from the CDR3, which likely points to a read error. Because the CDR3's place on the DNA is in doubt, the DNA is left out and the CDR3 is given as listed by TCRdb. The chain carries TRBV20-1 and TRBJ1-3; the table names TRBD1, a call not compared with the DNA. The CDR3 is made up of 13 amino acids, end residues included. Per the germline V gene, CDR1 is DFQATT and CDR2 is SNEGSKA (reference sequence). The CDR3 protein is CSARGGLGNTTYL.

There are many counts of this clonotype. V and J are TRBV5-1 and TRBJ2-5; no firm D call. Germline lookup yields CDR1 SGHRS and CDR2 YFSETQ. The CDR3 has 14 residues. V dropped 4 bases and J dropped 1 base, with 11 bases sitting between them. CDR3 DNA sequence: TGCGCCAGCAGCCCGGGCACTGGCCAAGAGACCCAGTACTTC. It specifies CASSPGTGQETQYF.

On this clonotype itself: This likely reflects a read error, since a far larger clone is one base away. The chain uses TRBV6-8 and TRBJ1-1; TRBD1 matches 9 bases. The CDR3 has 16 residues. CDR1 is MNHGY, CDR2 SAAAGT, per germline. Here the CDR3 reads CASSRDRAILKTEAFF. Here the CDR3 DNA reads TGTGCCAGCAGCAGGGACAGGGCGATACTGAAAACTGAAGCTTTCTTT.

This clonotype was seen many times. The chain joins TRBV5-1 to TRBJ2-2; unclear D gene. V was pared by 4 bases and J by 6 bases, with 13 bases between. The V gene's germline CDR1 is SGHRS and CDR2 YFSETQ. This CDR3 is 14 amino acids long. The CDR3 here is CASSPLGEAGELFF. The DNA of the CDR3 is TGCGCCAGCAGCCCCCTAGGCGAGGCCGGGGAGCTGTTTTTT.

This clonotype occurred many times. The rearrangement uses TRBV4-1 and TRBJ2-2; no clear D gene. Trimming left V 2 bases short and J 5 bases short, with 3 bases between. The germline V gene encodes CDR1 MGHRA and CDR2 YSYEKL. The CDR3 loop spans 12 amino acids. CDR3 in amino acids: CASSQRTGELFF. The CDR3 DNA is TGCGCCAGCAGCCAAAGGACCGGGGAGCTGTTTTTT.

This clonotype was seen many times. The CDR3 loop reads CASSPIGQGAIGELFF. CDR3 sequence (DNA): TGTGCCAGCAGCCCGATTGGACAGGGGGCTATCGGGGAGCTGTTTTTT. This rearrangement joins TRBV7-9 to TRBJ2-2; 11 bases fit TRBD1. Trimming took 5 bases from V and 7 from J; bases not matched to a gene: 9. This CDR3 contains 16 residues. CDR1 and CDR2 from the germline V gene are SEHNR and FQNEAQ (reference sequence).

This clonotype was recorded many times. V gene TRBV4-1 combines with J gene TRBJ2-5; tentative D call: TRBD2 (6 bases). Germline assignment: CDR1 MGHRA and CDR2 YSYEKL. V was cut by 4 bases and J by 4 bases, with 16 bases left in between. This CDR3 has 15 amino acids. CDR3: CASSPDGTPLETQYF. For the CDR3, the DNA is TGCGCCAGCAGCCCTGACGGGACTCCGCTAGAGACCCAGTACTTC.

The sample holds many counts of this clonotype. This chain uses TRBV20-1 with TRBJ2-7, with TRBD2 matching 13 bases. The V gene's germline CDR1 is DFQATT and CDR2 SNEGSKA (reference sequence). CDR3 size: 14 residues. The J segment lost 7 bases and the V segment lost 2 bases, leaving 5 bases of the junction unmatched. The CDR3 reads CSARSPGLAGEQYF. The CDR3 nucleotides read TGCAGTGCTAGATCCCCGGGACTAGCGGGAGAGCAGTACTTC.

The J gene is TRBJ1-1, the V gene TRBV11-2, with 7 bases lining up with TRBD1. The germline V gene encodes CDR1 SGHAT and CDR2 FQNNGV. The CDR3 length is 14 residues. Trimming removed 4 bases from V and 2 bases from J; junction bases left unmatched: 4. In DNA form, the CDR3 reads TGTGCCAGCAGCTCGGGACAGCAAAACACTGAAGCTTTCTTT. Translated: CASSSGQQNTEAFF. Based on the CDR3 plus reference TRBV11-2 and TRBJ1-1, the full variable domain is EAGVAQSPRYKIIEKRQSVAFWCNPISGHATLYWYQQILGQGPKLLIQFQNNGVVDDSQLPKDRFSAERLKGVDSTLKIQPAKLEDSAVYLCASSSGQQNTEAFFGQGTRLTVV.

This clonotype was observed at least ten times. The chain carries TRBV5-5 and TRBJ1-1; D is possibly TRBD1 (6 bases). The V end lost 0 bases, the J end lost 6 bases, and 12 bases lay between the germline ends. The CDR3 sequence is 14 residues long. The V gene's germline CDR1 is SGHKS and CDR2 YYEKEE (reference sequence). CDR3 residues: CASSLGGGRAEAFF. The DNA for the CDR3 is TGTGCCAGCAGCTTGGGCGGGGGCAGAGCTGAAGCTTTCTTT.

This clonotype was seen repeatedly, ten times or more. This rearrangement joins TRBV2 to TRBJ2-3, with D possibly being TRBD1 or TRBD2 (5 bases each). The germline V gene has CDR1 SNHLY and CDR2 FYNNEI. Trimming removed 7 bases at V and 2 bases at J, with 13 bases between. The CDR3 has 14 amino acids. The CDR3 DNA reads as TGTGCCAGCAAACGGGACCCCGACACAGATACGCAGTATTTT. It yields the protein CASKRDPDTDTQYF.

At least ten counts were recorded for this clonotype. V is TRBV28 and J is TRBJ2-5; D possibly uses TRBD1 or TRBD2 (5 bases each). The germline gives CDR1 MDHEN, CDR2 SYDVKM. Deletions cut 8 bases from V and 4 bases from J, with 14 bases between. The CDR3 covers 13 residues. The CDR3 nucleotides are TGTGCCAGCCAGGCCGGGACCATAGAGACCCAGTACTTC. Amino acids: CASQAGTIETQYF. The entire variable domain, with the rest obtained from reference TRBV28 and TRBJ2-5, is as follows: DVKVTQSSRYLVKRTGEKVFLECVQDMDHENMFWYRQDPGLGLRLIYFSYDVKMKEKGDIPEGYSVSREKKERFSLILESASTNQTSMYLCASQAGTIETQYFGPGTRLLVL.

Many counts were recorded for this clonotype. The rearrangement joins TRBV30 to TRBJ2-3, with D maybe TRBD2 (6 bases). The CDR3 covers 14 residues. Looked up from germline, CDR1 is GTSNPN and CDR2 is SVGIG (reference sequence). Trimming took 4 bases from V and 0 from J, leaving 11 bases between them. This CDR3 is CAWNPGGSTDTQYF. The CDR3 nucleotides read TGTGCCTGGAACCCTGGGGGGAGCACAGATACGCAGTATTTT.

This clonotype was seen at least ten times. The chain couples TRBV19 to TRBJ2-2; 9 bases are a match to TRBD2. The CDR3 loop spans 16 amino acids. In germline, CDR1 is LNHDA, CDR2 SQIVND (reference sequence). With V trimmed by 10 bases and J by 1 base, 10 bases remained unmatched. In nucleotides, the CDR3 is TGTGCCACCCTGGGAGCGGGAGGATTGAACACCGGGGAGCTGTTTTTT. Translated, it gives CATLGAGGLNTGELFF.

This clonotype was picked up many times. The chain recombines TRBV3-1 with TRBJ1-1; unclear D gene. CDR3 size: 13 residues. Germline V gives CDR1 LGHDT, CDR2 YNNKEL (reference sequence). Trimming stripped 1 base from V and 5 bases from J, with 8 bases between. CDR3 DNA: TGTGCCAGCAGCCAAGTAGGAGGGACTGAAGCTTTCTTT. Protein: CASSQVGGTEAFF. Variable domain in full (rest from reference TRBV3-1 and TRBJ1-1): DTAVSQTPKYLVTQMGNDKSIKCEQNLGHDTMYWYKQDSKKFLKIMFSYNNKELIINETVPNRFSPKSPDKAHLNLHINSLELGDSAVYFCASSQVGGTEAFFGQGTRLTVV.

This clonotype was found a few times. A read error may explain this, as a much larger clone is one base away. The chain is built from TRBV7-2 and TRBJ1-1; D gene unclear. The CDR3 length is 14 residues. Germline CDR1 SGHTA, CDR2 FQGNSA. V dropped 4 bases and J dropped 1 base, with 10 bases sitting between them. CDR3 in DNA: TGTGCCAGCAGCTCAAAAGGGTGGAACACTGAAGCTTTCTTT. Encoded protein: CASSSKGWNTEAFF.

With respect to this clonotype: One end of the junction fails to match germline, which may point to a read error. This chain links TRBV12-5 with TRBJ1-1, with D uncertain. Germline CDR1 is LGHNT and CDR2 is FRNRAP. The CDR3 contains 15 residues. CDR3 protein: CAIGPDGWKFTEAFF. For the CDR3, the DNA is TGTGCTATTGGTCCGGACGGCTGGAAGTTCACTGAAGCTTTCTTT.

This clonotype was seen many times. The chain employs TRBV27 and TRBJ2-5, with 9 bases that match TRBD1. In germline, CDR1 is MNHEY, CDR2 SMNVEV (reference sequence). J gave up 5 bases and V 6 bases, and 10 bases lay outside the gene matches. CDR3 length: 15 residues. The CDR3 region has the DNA TGTGCCAGCAGAATACAGGGGGCGCTGGGTGAGACCCAGTACTTC. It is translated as CASRIQGALGETQYF.